This TCR beta chain was recovered during a study of molecular identifiers for immune sequencing clone quantification. On the study more broadly: For replicates, RNA isolated from roughly 20,000 or 100,000 naive CD8 cells was divided into five portions, of which four were sequenced.

The CDR3 loop spans 12 amino acids. With 1 base removed from V and 9 bases from J, the gap between germline ends came to 7 bases. Sequencing libraries of naive CD8 cells derived from roughly 20,000 to 1,000,000 sorted cells with 10%, 30% or 50% RNA. The bulk TCR libraries were made with methods described before and with listed TCR primers. TCRdb reanalysed the PCR reads using MiXCR and keeps one entry per CDR3 protein. The repertoire holds some 680,000 distinct CDR3 sequences, with 25% as singletons. Whole-study findings and limits: In naive cells, under 1% of molecules belonged to clones above 20 RNA copies, against over 98% in effector cells.

In this sample, this clonotype turned up a few times. Its cognate antigen is unknown. The rearrangement joins TRBV12-3 or TRBV12-4 to TRBJ1-5; D is unresolved. The sample was naive CD8+ T cells from blood, with Jurkat cell RNA spiked in. Described subset: FACS-sorted CD8+CD4-CCR7+CD45RA+ naive T cells. The clonotype comes from a human donor in good health. Some libraries in this study had Jurkat cell RNA spiked in. In DNA form, the CDR3 reads TGTGCCAGCAGTTTAGACCCAAGGCCCCAGCATTTT. Translated, it gives CASSLDPRPQHF.